The present T cell receptor beta chain was sequenced within a study of shared clonotypes between healthy human individuals. Study-wide results and caveats: Investigators expected sequencing depth to affect clonotype sharing among donors.

Germline CDR1 and CDR2: LNHDA and SQIVND (reference sequence). The CDR3 runs 14 residues. The junction had 10 bases not matched to a gene; V was cut back by 9 bases and J by 8 bases. Points on this clone: Its specificity is unknown.

Sequencing used immunoSEQ multiplex PCR; TCRdb keeps in-frame clones, though not all of them. The repertoire has roughly 1 million clones, roughly 75% of them found once; the top ten carry approximately 1.5%. The V call is TRBV19, the J call TRBJ1-4, with 9 bases identical to TRBD1. The sequence derives from a man aged 18 to 29 in good health. Sequenced material: memory CD4+ T cells sorted from blood. The subset denotes: CD45RA-negative fraction. In DNA form, the CDR3 reads TGTGCCAGCCGGGAAACAGGGGGCGGGGAAAAACTGTTTTTT. Encoded protein: CASRETGGGEKLFF. The variable domain in full, with the rest retrieved from reference TRBV19 and TRBJ1-4, is DGGITQSPKYLFRKEGQNVTLSCEQNLNHDAMYWYRQDPGQGLRLIYYSQIVNDFQKGDIAEGYSVSREKKESFPLTVTSAQKNPTAFYLCASRETGGGEKLFFGSGTQLSVL.